This record looks at one T cell receptor beta chain sequence and its context. No antigen is known for it. These data originate in a study of OX40 agonist ivuxolimab in advanced cancers. Study overall: Among those treated, three patients had partial responses, one with hepatocellular carcinoma and two with cutaneous melanoma.

Assay used: immunoSEQ multiplex PCR; TCRdb lists only in-frame clones, some missing. The sample has tens of thousands of clones, 75% to 90% seen once. Study-wide results and caveats: It was also the case that some nonresponders had low normalized T-cell clonal expansion. There was clonal expansion of CD4+ and CD8+ blood T cells by week 6 at 0.1 to 3.0 mg/kg.

This sequence originates from an adult with an advanced solid tumor such as melanoma, head and neck, liver or kidney cancer. This sample comprised CD4+ or CD8+ T cells sorted from blood, obtained in a trial of the OX40 agonist ivuxolimab.

The CDR3 reads CASSLITGSTDTQYF. DNA of the CDR3: TGTGCCAGCAGCTTAATAACGGGCAGCACAGATACGCAGTATTTT. The V and J genes are TRBV11-2 and TRBJ2-3; D is ambiguous. Trimming left V 2 bases short and J 0 bases short, with 9 bases between. The CDR3 length is 15 residues. Looked up from germline, CDR1 is SGHAT and CDR2 is FQNNGV.